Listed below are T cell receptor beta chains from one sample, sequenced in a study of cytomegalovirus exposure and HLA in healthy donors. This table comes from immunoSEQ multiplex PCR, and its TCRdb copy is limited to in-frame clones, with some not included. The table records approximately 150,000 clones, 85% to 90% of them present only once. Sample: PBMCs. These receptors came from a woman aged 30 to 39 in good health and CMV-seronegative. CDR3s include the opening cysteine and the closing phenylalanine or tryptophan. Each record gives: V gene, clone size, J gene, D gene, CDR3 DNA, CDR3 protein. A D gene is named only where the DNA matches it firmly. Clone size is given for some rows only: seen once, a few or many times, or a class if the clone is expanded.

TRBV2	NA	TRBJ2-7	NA	TGTGCCAGCATGAGTGAGGTCTCCTACGAGCAGTACTTC	CASMSEVSYEQYF
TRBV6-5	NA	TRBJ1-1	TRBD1	TGTGCCGGACAGGATCGAGCTTTCTTT	CAGQDRAFF
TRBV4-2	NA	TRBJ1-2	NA	TGTGCCAGCAGCCAAGACGAGGGGGAGCGCGGCTACACCTTC	CASSQDEGERGYTF
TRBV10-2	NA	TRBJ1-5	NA	TGCGCCAGCAGTGACCCCACAGGGAATGGCAATCAGCCCCAGCATTTT	CASSDPTGNGNQPQHF
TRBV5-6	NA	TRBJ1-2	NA	TGTGCCAGCAGCCCGGGGGTTTCGAGAGGCTACACCTTC	CASSPGVSRGYTF
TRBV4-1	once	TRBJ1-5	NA	TGCGCCAGCAGCCAAGATGGCGGAGCCAATCAGCCCCAGCATTTT	CASSQDGGANQPQHF
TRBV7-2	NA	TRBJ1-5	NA	TGTGCCAGCAGCTCGACTACACATATAAATCAGCCCCAGCATTTT	CASSSTTHINQPQHF
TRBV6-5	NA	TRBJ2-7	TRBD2	TGTGCCAGCAGTTTAGCGGGGGGGCCCTACGAGCAGTACTTC	CASSLAGGPYEQYF
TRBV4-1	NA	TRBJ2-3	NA	TGCGCCAGCAGCCAAGGTCCGGACTTAAACACAGATACGCAGTATTTT	CASSQGPDLNTDTQYF
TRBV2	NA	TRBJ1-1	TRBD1	TGTGCCAGCAGAAGACAGGGATCGAACACTGAAGCTTTCTTT	CASRRQGSNTEAFF
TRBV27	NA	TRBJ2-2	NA	TGTGCCAGCAGTGGTTATGAAGACAGTCGGGAGCTGTTTTTT	CASSGYEDSRELFF
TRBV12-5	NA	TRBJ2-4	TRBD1	TGTGCTAGTGGTCCGGGACAGGGGAAAAACATTCAGTACTTC	CASGPGQGKNIQYF
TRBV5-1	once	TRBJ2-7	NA	TGCGCCAGGGTCTTAAGAGGGGGTTCAAGGGGGACCTACGAGCAGTACTTC	CARVLRGGSRGTYEQYF
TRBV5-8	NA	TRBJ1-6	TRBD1	TGTGCCAGCAGCTTATTCGACAGGGGTTATTCACCCCTCCACTTT	CASSLFDRGYSPLHF
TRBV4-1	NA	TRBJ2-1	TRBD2	TGCGCCAGCAGCCAAGTGGGCCTAGCGGGGAAAAAGCGGTCCTACAATGAGCAGTTCTTC	CASSQVGLAGKKRSYNEQFF
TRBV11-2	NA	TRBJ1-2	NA	TGTGCCAGCAGCTTAGATTTGCTAGACTATGGCTACACCTTC	CASSLDLLDYGYTF
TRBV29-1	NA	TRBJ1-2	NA	TGCAGCGTATCGACCGCGGAGGGTGGCTACACCTTC	CSVSTAEGGYTF
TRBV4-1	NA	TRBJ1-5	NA	TGCGCCAGCAGCCAATTCCGGGATAGCAATCAGCCCCAGCATTTT	CASSQFRDSNQPQHF
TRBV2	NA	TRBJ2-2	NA	TGTGCCAGCAGTGAAGCGCTTCGTACAGGGAAAAGCGGGGAGCTGTTTTTT	CASSEALRTGKSGELFF
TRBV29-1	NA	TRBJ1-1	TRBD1	TGCAGCGCCCTAGACAGGGAGACTGAAGCTTTCTTT	CSALDRETEAFF
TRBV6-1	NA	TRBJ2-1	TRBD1	TGTGCCAGCAGTGAAGGGGAGACAGGGGCGGAGGAGCAGTTCTTC	CASSEGETGAEEQFF
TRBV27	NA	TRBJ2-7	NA	TGTGCCAGCAGTTTATCTCTCTCCTACGAGCAGTACTTC	CASSLSLSYEQYF
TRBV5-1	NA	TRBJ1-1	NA	TGCGCCAGCAGCTTGGCCGGGGGAAGGAGCACAAACCACACTGAAGCTTTCTTT	CASSLAGGRSTNHTEAFF
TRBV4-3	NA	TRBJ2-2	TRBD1	TGCGCCAGCAGCCAAGTCTCCCTCCGGGACAGCGTACCCGGGGAGCTGTTTTTT	CASSQVSLRDSVPGELFF
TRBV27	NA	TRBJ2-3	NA	TGTGCCAGCAGTTTCTTTTCTAGCACAGATACGCAGTATTTT	CASSFFSSTDTQYF
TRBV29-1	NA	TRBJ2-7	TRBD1	TGCAGCGTTGTAGGGACAGCTTTGTCCTACGAGCAGTACTTC	CSVVGTALSYEQYF
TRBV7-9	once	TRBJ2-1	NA	TGTGCCAGCAGCCCTAGCGCCGGCTCCTACAATGAGCAGTTCTTC	CASSPSAGSYNEQFF
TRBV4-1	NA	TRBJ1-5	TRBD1	TGCGCCAGCAGCCAGGAACCGGGGACAGCACACAATCAGCCCCAGCATTTT	CASSQEPGTAHNQPQHF
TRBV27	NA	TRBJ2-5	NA	TGTGCCAGCAGTTTTGCTGGGGCCCCCCAGTACTTC	CASSFAGAPQYF
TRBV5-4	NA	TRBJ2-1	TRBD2	TGTGCCAGCAGCCCCGAGCTAGCGGGGGGGGGTTACAATGAGCAGTTCTTC	CASSPELAGGGYNEQFF
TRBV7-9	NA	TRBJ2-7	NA	TGTGCCAGCAGCTTATTACGTGGCTCGGGACATACTCAAGACGAGCAGTACTTC	CASSLLRGSGHTQDEQYF
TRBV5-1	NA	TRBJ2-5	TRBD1	TGCGCCAGCAGCTTGGCCCACAGGGGAGATCAAGAGACCCAGTACTTC	CASSLAHRGDQETQYF
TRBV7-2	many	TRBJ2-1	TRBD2	TGTGCCAGCAGCTTAGTAGTCGGACTAGTTAACAATGAGCAGTTCTTC	CASSLVVGLVNNEQFF
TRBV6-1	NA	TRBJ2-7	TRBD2	TGTGCCAGCAGTCCCAGCGGGGGGGATTTCGGCGAGCAGTACTTC	CASSPSGGDFGEQYF
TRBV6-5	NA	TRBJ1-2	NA	TGTGCCAGCAGTTATCGTCGTTTTGACAATAACTATGGCTACACCTTC	CASSYRRFDNNYGYTF
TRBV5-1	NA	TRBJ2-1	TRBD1	TGCGCCACCCGGGACAGGGGAAGTGGGTCCTACAATGAGCAGTTCTTC	CATRDRGSGSYNEQFF
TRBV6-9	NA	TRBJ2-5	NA	TGTGCCAGCAGTTATCAGACTCGAGAGACCCAGTACTTC	CASSYQTRETQYF
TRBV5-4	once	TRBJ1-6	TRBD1	TGTGCCAGCAGCGCCGGGACAGTGGATTCACCCCTCCACTTT	CASSAGTVDSPLHF
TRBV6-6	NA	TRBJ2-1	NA	TGTGCCAGCAGTTATGGTCATCAGAACAATGAGCAGTTCTTC	CASSYGHQNNEQFF
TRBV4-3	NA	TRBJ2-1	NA	TGCGCCAGCAGCCAAGGACGCATCGGAGAAGGAAACAATGAGCAGTTCTTC	CASSQGRIGEGNNEQFF
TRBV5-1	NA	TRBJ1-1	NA	TGCGCCAGCACCGTAGGGGGGGCCTCTGAAGCTTTCTTT	CASTVGGASEAFF
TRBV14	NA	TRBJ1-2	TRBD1	TGTGCCAGCAGCCTAAAGCGGACAGGGTTGGGGGCCTATGGCTACACCTTC	CASSLKRTGLGAYGYTF